The 3 T cell receptor beta chains below come from one sample, sequenced in a study of T cell repertoires in aging, cancer and after chemotherapy. Rearranged V-D-J TRB sequences were amplified with a mixed TRB-A/B primer pool. One entry per CDR3 protein results from TCRdb running MiXCR on the multiplex PCR reads. This repertoire shows some 3,000 distinct CDR3 sequences, 49% found once; its top ten account for roughly 7.5%. Amplification of TCR beta used genomic DNA extracted from peripheral blood. Specimen: blood. These receptors all come from a human donor with a blood cancer.

As regards this clonotype: A clone one base away is much larger, so this may be a read error. The rearrangement links TRBV6-5 to TRBJ2-3; possible D gene TRBD2, 7 bases. CDR1 is MNHEY, CDR2 SVGAGI, per germline. The CDR3 sequence is 15 residues long. CDR3 in amino acids: CARSSRGGGADTQYF. CDR3 DNA: TGTGCCAGAAGTTCCCGAGGGGGGGGCGCAGATACGCAGTATTTT.

This rearrangement joins TRBV6-5 to TRBJ2-4; D not resolved. The V gene lost 5 bases and the J gene lost 1 base, with 6 bases spanning the gap. Germline V gene lookup returns CDR1 MNHEY and CDR2 SVGAGI. The CDR3 contains 13 residues. CDR3 loop: CASSRTAKNIQYF. The CDR3 coding sequence is TGTGCCAGCAGTAGAACGGCCAAAAACATTCAGTACTTC.

In its sample, this clonotype ranks as large. The genes are TRBV29-1 and TRBJ2-1; the match to TRBD2 covers 8 bases. V shed 7 bases and J 10 bases; nucleotides not matched to a gene: 15. The V gene's germline CDR1 is SQVTM and CDR2 ANQGSEA. The CDR3 is 14 amino acids. For the CDR3, the DNA is TGCAGCGCGGGGGGGGCCATCCTAGGCGAAGAGCAGTTCTTC. This sequence encodes CSAGGAILGEEQFF.